This is a list of T cell receptor beta chains from one sample in a study of blood T cell repertoires in COVID-19. Assay used: immunoSEQ multiplex PCR; TCRdb lists only in-frame clones, some missing. The table includes about 480,000 clones, 85% to 90% detected once. Input material: PBMCs or T cells enriched from blood (not recorded which). The receptors derive from a woman aged 40 to 50 who had recovered from COVID-19. Both conserved end residues are part of each CDR3. A D gene is named only where the DNA matches it firmly. Size is stated for part of the rows, as once, few or many counts, or as a class when the clone is expanded.

D	V	J	size	CDR3	DNA
.	TRBV12-5	TRBJ1-1	.	CASGLDSFASGAFF	TGTGCTAGTGGTTTGGACTCCTTTGCATCGGGGGCTTTCTTT
.	TRBV5-1	TRBJ1-1	.	CASSLTSGSVEAFF	TGCGCCAGCAGTCTAACTAGTGGCAGCGTTGAAGCTTTCTTT
.	TRBV4-1	TRBJ2-1	once	CASSPPLMGEQFF	TGCGCCAGCAGCCCCCCCCTTATGGGCGAGCAGTTCTTC
TRBD2	TRBV5-4	TRBJ2-5	.	CASTLAGNSETQYF	TGTGCCAGCACCTTAGCGGGAAATTCAGAGACCCAGTACTTC
TRBD1	TRBV18	TRBJ1-5	.	CASSLSQGAGQPQHF	TGTGCCAGCTCACTCTCGCAGGGGGCGGGACAGCCCCAGCATTTT
TRBD2	TRBV19	TRBJ2-1	.	CASSSLGRSSYNEQFF	TGTGCCAGTAGTTCACTCGGGAGGAGCTCCTACAATGAGCAGTTCTTC
.	TRBV29-1	TRBJ1-1	few	CSVEGHRVNTEAFF	TGCAGCGTTGAAGGCCACAGGGTGAACACTGAAGCTTTCTTT
.	TRBV28	TRBJ1-1	.	CASAGQPNTEAFF	TGTGCCAGCGCTGGACAGCCGAACACTGAAGCTTTCTTT
TRBD1	TRBV5-1	TRBJ2-1	.	CASSLFGTEGDEQFF	TGCGCCAGCAGCTTGTTTGGGACAGAAGGGGATGAGCAGTTCTTC
TRBD1	TRBV7-2	TRBJ2-7	once	CASSLGSLLGQGSYEQYF	TGTGCCAGCAGCTTAGGGTCGCTCTTGGGACAGGGTTCGTACGAGCAGTACTTC
.	TRBV5-8	TRBJ2-5	once	CASSLSVQWEETQYF	TGTGCCAGCAGCTTGAGTGTACAGTGGGAGGAGACCCAGTACTTC
TRBD1	TRBV18	TRBJ1-1	.	CASSPQLTADRGAFF	TGTGCCAGCTCACCACAATTGACGGCTGACAGGGGCGCTTTCTTT
.	TRBV3-1/TRBV3-2	TRBJ1-4	once	CASSQELAGKLFF	TGTGCCAGCAGCCAAGAATTGGCGGGAAAACTGTTTTTT